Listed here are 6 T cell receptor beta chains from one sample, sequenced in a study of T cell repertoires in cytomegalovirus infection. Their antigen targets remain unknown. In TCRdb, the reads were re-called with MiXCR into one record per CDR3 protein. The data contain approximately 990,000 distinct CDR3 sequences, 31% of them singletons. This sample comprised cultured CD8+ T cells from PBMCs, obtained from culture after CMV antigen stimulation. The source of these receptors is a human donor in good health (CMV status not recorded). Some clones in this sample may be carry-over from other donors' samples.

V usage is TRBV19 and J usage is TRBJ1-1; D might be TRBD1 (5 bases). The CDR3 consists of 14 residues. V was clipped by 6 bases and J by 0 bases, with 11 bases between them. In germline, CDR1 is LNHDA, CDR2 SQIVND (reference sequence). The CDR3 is CASRLTDLNTEAFF. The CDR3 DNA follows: TGTGCCAGTAGATTGACAGATCTGAACACTGAAGCTTTCTTT.

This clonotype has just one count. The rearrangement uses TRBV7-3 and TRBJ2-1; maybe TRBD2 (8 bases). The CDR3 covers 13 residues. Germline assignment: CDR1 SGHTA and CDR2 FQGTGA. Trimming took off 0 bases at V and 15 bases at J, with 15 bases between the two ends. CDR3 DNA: TGTGCCAGCAGCTTAACGTCGGGAGGGGGCTGGTTCTTC. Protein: CASSLTSGGGWFF.

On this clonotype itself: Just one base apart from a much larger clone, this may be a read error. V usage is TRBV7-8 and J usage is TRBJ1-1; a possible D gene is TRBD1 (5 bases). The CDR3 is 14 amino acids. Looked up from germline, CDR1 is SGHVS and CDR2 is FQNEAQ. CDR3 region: CVSSSIQVNTEAFF. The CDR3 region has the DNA TGTGTCAGCAGCTCCATACAGGTTAACACTGAAGCTTTCTTT.

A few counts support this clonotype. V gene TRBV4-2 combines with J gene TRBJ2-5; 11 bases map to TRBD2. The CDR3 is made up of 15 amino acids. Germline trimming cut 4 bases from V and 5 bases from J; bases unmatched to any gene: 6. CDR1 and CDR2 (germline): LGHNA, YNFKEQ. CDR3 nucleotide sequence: TGTGCCAGCAGCCTTAGCGGGGGGGAGTTGGAGACCCAGTACTTC. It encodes CASSLSGGELETQYF.

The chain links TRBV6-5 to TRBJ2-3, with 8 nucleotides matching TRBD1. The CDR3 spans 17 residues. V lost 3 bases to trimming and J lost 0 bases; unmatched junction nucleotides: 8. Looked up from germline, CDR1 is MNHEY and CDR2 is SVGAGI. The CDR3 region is CASSYGGQGSSTDTQYF. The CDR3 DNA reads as TGTGCCAGCAGTTATGGAGGACAGGGATCTAGCACAGATACGCAGTATTTT.

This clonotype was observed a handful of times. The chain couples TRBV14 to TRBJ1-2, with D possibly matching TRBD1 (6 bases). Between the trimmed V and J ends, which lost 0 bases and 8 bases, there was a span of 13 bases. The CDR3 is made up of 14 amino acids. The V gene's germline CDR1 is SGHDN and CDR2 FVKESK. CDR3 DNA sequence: TGTGCCAGCAGCCAAGATGTCGGGACAAGAGGCTACACCTTC. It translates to CASSQDVGTRGYTF. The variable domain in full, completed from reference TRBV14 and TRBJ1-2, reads EAGVTQFPSHSVIEKGQTVTLRCDPISGHDNLYWYRRVMGKEIKFLLHFVKESKQDESGMPNNRFLAERTGGTYSTLKVQPAELEDSGVYFCASSQDVGTRGYTFGSGTRLTVV.